The 7 T cell receptor beta chains in this list originate from one sample, sequenced in a study of T cells after posttransplantation cyclophosphamide. Cyclophosphamide on days +3 and +4 followed busulfan-fludarabine conditioning and a marrow graft. The assay was immunoSEQ multiplex PCR, and TCRdb's table has in-frame clones only and misses some. The table lists about 20,000 clones, about nine tenths of them singletons. Material: PBMCs, obtained after allogeneic stem cell transplant with posttransplant cyclophosphamide. The receptors derive from a female patient between 40 and 55 years old who received an allogeneic stem cell transplant from a related donor, was CMV-positive, and had no GVHD. Some T cells may arise from the graft donor.

The chain carries TRBV20-1 and TRBJ1-5; D gene uncertain. CDR1 DFQATT and CDR2 SNEGSKA come from the germline V gene (reference sequence). The ends were cut back, 3 bases at V and 6 bases at J, with 6 bases in the middle. The CDR3 has 11 amino acids. The CDR3 spells CSASYGQPQHF. The CDR3 region has the DNA TGCAGTGCTAGTTACGGTCAGCCCCAGCATTTT.

The V call is TRBV2, the J call TRBJ1-5; D is unclear. This CDR3 is 14 amino acids long. V lost 6 bases to trimming and J lost 1 base, with 10 bases between them. Germline CDR1 reads SNHLY; CDR2 reads FYNNEI. The CDR3 spells CASRGRISNQPQHF. The CDR3 region has the DNA TGTGCCAGCAGGGGGAGGATAAGCAATCAGCCCCAGCATTTT.

This chain uses TRBV4-3 with TRBJ1-2, with D perhaps matching TRBD1 (5 bases). V was cut by 0 bases and J by 1 base, with 21 bases left in between. The germline V gene has CDR1 LGHNA and CDR2 YSLEER. The CDR3 totals 19 residues. The CDR3 sequence is CASSQDRNPNRGYNYGYTF. CDR3 bases: TGCGCCAGCAGCCAAGATCGTAATCCCAATCGGGGGTATAACTATGGCTACACCTTC.

The chain joins TRBV7-8 to TRBJ2-6, with a weak D call TRBD1 (6 bases). From germline, CDR1 is SGHVS and CDR2 FQNEAQ. V was clipped by 5 bases and J by 0 bases, with 11 bases between them. The CDR3 is 16 residues long. The CDR3, as DNA: TGTGCCAGCAGCCCAAACAGGGCCTCTGGGGCCAACGTCCTGACTTTC. This codes for CASSPNRASGANVLTF. The whole variable domain, remainder taken from reference TRBV7-8 and TRBJ2-6, is GAGVSQSPRYKVAKRGQDVALRCDPISGHVSLFWYQQALGQGPEFLTYFQNEAQLDKSGLPSDRFFAERPEGSVSTLKIQRTQQEDSAVYLCASSPNRASGANVLTFGAGSRLTVL.

The V call is TRBV19, the J call TRBJ1-2; the D is unclear. This CDR3 contains 12 residues. V dropped 2 bases and J dropped 8 bases, with 9 bases sitting between them. Germline assignment: CDR1 LNHDA and CDR2 SQIVND (reference sequence). CDR3 bases: TGTGCCAGTAGTATAATCCGGGGAGGCTACACCTTC. The encoded protein is CASSIIRGGYTF.

The CDR3 DNA is TGTGCCAGTACTCAAGAGCCGGGGGAGACCCAGTACTTC. Amino acid sequence: CASTQEPGETQYF. V and J are TRBV19 and TRBJ2-5; TRBD2 might be the D (5 bases). The CDR3 spans 13 residues. The V and J ends lost 7 bases and 5 bases respectively, with 14 bases between them. In germline, CDR1 is LNHDA, CDR2 SQIVND (reference sequence).

The rearrangement joins TRBV7-9 to TRBJ2-5; 8 bases are a match to TRBD2. CDR1 SEHNR and CDR2 FQNEAQ come from the germline V gene (reference sequence). Trimming took 3 bases from V and 2 from J; bases not matched to a gene: 11. This CDR3 is 17 amino acids long. CDR3 nucleotides: TGTGCCAGCAGCTTCGGGCGGGAGGCCGCGGTACAAGAGACCCAGTACTTC. Translated, it gives CASSFGREAAVQETQYF. Full variable domain (remainder filled in from reference TRBV7-9 and TRBJ2-5): DTGVSQNPRHKITKRGQNVTFRCDPISEHNRLYWYRQTLGQGPEFLTYFQNEAQLEKSRLLSDRFSAERPKGSFSTLEIQRTEQGDSAMYLCASSFGREAAVQETQYFGPGTRLLVL.